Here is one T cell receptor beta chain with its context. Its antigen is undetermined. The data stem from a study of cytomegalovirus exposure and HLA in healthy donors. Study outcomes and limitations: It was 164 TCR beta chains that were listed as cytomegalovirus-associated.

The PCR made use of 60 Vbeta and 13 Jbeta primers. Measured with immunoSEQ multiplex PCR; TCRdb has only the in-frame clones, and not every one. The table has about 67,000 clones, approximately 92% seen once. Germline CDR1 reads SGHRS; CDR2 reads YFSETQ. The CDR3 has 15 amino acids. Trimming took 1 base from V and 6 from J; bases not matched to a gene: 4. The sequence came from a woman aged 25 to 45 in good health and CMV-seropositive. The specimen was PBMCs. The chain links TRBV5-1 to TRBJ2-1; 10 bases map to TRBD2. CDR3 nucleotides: TGCGCCAGCAGCTTGCTAGCGGGAGCCTTCAATGAGCAGTTCTTC. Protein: CASSLLAGAFNEQFF.